This entry describes one T cell receptor (beta chain). Donors were grouped by their self-reported clinical history. These data come from a study of blood T cell repertoires in COVID-19. Study in general: Some COVID-19 samples were acute and others convalescent; all came from the United States, Italy and Spain. From T cells, B-cell-depleted T cells, or PBMCs came the material, which was cDNA or gDNA.

Germline-derived CDR1 and CDR2 are SGHVS and FQNEAQ. The germline V and J ends were trimmed by 2 bases and 8 bases, with 16 bases remaining between them. This CDR3 contains 15 residues. As processed by the authors: Researchers report that nucleated cell counts were estimated from reference gene primer amplification. The table came from immunoSEQ multiplex PCR; TCRdb's copy has only in-frame clones and leaves some out. V and J calls plus clone size are reproduced from that table; the DNA served to infer D and trimming. The profile shows roughly 430,000 clones, approximately 86% of them singletons. The chain uses TRBV7-8 and TRBJ2-1, with D possibly TRBD2 on 6 matching bases. The sample consisted of PBMCs or T cells enriched from blood (not recorded which). The source of this sequence is a woman aged 40 to 49 with acute COVID-19. The CDR3 reads CASSLSIATGDEQFF. For the CDR3, the DNA is TGTGCCAGCAGCTTAAGTATAGCGACGGGAGATGAGCAGTTCTTC.